The 23 T cell receptor beta chains presented below share a single source sample, sequenced in a study of T-cell memory formation after mild COVID-19. TCRdb processed the 5' RACE reads anew with MiXCR; each CDR3 protein has one entry. The sample has 35,000 to 45,000 distinct CDR3 sequences; roughly 8% are singletons. The sequencing input was PBMCs or a T cell subset sorted from them (not recorded which). These TCRs come from a man between 18 and 35 years old who had mild COVID-19 (a few samples of this study predate the infection). Cell type and time point are not known.

This clonotype appeared many times. The genes are TRBV12-3 or TRBV12-4 and TRBJ1-3; no reliable D call. V was pared by 8 bases and J by 6 bases, with 17 bases between. The CDR3 is 14 amino acids. CDR3 in amino acids: CASSETWTENTIYF. CDR3 sequence (DNA): TGTGCCAGCTCGGAGACCTGGACGGAAAACACCATATATTTT.

This clonotype appeared a few times. One junction end does not reproduce the germline sequence, and a read error may be involved. V is TRBV7-9 and J is TRBJ2-5; 10 positions agree with TRBD2. The CDR3 runs to 13 residues. From germline, CDR1 is SEHNR and CDR2 FQNEAQ (reference sequence). The CDR3 is CASRSGGAETQYF. The CDR3 DNA reads TGCGCCAGCAGGAGCGGGGGGGCTGAGACCCAGTACTTC.

This clonotype was seen a handful of times. This rearrangement joins TRBV5-5 to TRBJ2-7; TRBD1 aligns across 9 bases. The germline V gene encodes CDR1 SGHKS and CDR2 YYEKEE (reference sequence). This CDR3 is built from 13 residues. Trimming at V came to 2 bases and at J to 6 bases, leaving 3 bases not matched to a gene. The CDR3 DNA follows: TGTGCCAGCAGCTTTCTGGGACAGGGCGAGCAGTACGTC. This sequence encodes CASSFLGQGEQYV.

The chain employs TRBV5-5 and TRBJ2-1; D tentatively reads TRBD1 or TRBD2 (5 bases each). Trimming left V 1 base short and J 7 bases short, with 24 bases between. CDR1 SGHKS and CDR2 YYEKEE come from the germline V gene (reference sequence). The CDR3 runs to 18 residues. CDR3 amino acids: CASSLWGRGDPGINEQFF. As DNA, the CDR3 is TGTGCCAGCAGCTTGTGGGGACGAGGGGACCCAGGGATTAATGAGCAGTTCTTC.

The rearrangement uses TRBV5-1 and TRBJ1-4; 12 positions match TRBD1. This CDR3 is built from 15 residues. Germline assignment: CDR1 SGHRS and CDR2 YFSETQ. The J segment lost 7 bases and the V segment lost 4 bases, leaving 5 bases of the junction unmatched. The CDR3 nucleotides are TGCGCCAGCAGCGCGCAGGGACAGGGGGCTGAAAAACTGTTTTTT. This codes for CASSAQGQGAEKLFF.

The chain uses TRBV6-5 and TRBJ1-4; a possible D gene is TRBD1 (6 bases). This CDR3 is 15 amino acids long. In germline, CDR1 is MNHEY, CDR2 SVGAGI. The germline V and J ends were trimmed by 2 bases and 6 bases, with 13 bases remaining between them. CDR3 nucleotides: TGTGCCAGCAGTTACCGGCGGGGGCGAGATGAAAAACTGTTTTTT. Translation: CASSYRRGRDEKLFF.

The table lists this clonotype with many counts. Here the CDR3 reads CASSALGLRGRGRETQYF. CDR3 in DNA: TGCGCCAGCAGCGCATTAGGACTAAGGGGCAGGGGACGAGAGACCCAGTACTTC. The chain joins TRBV4-1 to TRBJ2-5; D possibly matches TRBD1 or TRBD2 (6 bases each). The germline gives CDR1 MGHRA, CDR2 YSYEKL. CDR3 size: 18 residues. V lost 5 bases and J lost 4, with 26 bases in between.

This clonotype was seen a few times. The V gene is TRBV4-1, the J gene TRBJ2-1; TRBD2 matches at 7 bases. The germline gives CDR1 MGHRA, CDR2 YSYEKL. The junction had 8 bases not matched to a gene; V was cut back by 0 bases and J by 9 bases. There are 15 residues in the CDR3. CDR3 bases: TGCGCCAGCAGCCAAGAAGGTCTAGCGGTGGTTGAGCAGTTCTTC. Amino acids: CASSQEGLAVVEQFF.

The table lists this clonotype with many counts. The CDR3 protein is CASSLIGTSGDEQFF. CDR3 sequence (DNA): TGCGCCAGCAGCTTGATAGGGACTAGCGGGGACGAGCAGTTCTTC. V gene TRBV5-1 combines with J gene TRBJ2-1, with 13 bases that match TRBD2. V gave up 1 base and J gave up 10 bases; unmatched junction bases: 5. CDR3 length: 15 residues. Per germline, CDR1 SGHRS and CDR2 YFSETQ.

In its sample, this clonotype was seen many times. V and J are TRBV4-3 and TRBJ2-3; D ambiguous. CDR3 length equals 14 residues. Trimming stripped 0 bases from V and 0 bases from J, with 4 bases between. Looked up from germline, CDR1 is LGHNA and CDR2 is YSLEER. The DNA of the CDR3 is TGCGCCAGCAGCCAAGACTATAGCACAGATACGCAGTATTTT. As protein: CASSQDYSTDTQYF.

J is TRBJ2-5 and V is TRBV7-2; tentative D call: TRBD2 (5 bases). Looked up from germline, CDR1 is SGHTA and CDR2 is FQGNSA. Deletions cut 1 base from V and 3 bases from J, with 12 bases between. The CDR3 sequence is 15 residues long. The CDR3 here is CASSLVAPGKETQYF. In nucleotides, the CDR3 is TGTGCCAGCAGCTTAGTGGCACCGGGAAAAGAGACCCAGTACTTC.

This clonotype was seen at least ten times. The chain uses TRBV27 and TRBJ2-5, with D perhaps matching TRBD2 (5 bases). Germline V gene data show CDR1 as MNHEY and CDR2 as SMNVEV (reference sequence). Trimming took off 3 bases at V and 5 bases at J, with 16 bases between the two ends. The CDR3 is 15 amino acids. DNA of the CDR3: TGTGCCAGCAGTTTGTGGGTTTCGGGGATTGAGACCCAGTACTTC. It translates to CASSLWVSGIETQYF.

This rearrangement joins TRBV7-6 to TRBJ2-5; 9 bases line up with TRBD2. Germline CDR1 is SGHVS and CDR2 is FNYEAQ. Trimming removed 6 bases from V and 5 bases from J; junction bases left unmatched: 13. This CDR3 comprises 16 residues. CDR3 in DNA: TGTGCCAGCAGACGAGCCCTAGCGGGGAGGGTGGAGACCCAGTACTTC. This gives the protein CASRRALAGRVETQYF.

This clonotype was seen a few times. The chain couples TRBV3-1 to TRBJ1-2; unclear D gene. The length of the CDR3 is 15 residues. Germline assignment: CDR1 LGHDT and CDR2 YNNKEL (reference sequence). The V and J ends lost 1 base and 1 base respectively, with 10 bases between them. The CDR3 region is CASSQGSGGNYGYTF. Here the CDR3 DNA reads TGTGCCAGCAGCCAAGGCTCGGGTGGTAACTATGGCTACACCTTC.

This clonotype has just a few counts. This chain connects TRBV4-3 to TRBJ1-2; 7 positions agree with TRBD1. CDR1 and CDR2 from the germline V gene are LGHNA and YSLEER. This CDR3 is built from 15 residues. After removal of 1 base from V and 2 bases from J, the junction contained 4 bases not matched to a gene. CDR3 amino acids: CASSQAVTGNYGYTF. DNA of the CDR3: TGCGCCAGCAGCCAAGCCGTGACAGGGAACTATGGCTACACCTTC.

This clonotype was seen many times. The chain employs TRBV20-1 and TRBJ2-7; the D is unclear. The V end was cut by 0 bases, the J end by 2 bases, with 11 bases between. Germline V lookup: CDR1 DFQATT, CDR2 SNEGSKA (reference sequence). This CDR3 spans 14 amino acids. This CDR3 is CSARDSVRPYEQYF. The CDR3, as DNA: TGCAGTGCTAGAGATTCAGTAAGGCCCTACGAGCAGTACTTC.

This clonotype was observed many times. The chain uses TRBV12-3 or TRBV12-4 and TRBJ2-3; D is perhaps TRBD2 (5 bases). The CDR3 loop spans 15 amino acids. V was trimmed by 5 bases and J by 6 bases, leaving 18 bases between them. The chain's CDR3 is CASSRDVTGRDTQYF. Written as DNA, the CDR3 is TGTGCCAGCAGTAGGGATGTGACGGGAAGGGATACGCAGTATTTT.

This chain uses TRBV6-2 or TRBV6-3 with TRBJ2-1, with 8 bases lining up with TRBD1. CDR3 size: 15 residues. Germline V gene data show CDR1 as MNHEY and CDR2 as SVGEGT. The trim removed 2 bases at V and 2 bases at J, leaving 2 bases unmatched. CDR3 protein: CASSYGTGAYNEQFF. CDR3 coding DNA: TGTGCCAGCAGTTACGGGACAGGAGCCTACAATGAGCAGTTCTTC.

This clonotype was observed a handful of times. The chain is built from TRBV3-1 and TRBJ1-2; 8 bases are shared with TRBD1. Germline V lookup: CDR1 LGHDT, CDR2 YNNKEL (reference sequence). V shed 6 bases, J shed 7 bases, and the junction held 4 bases outside the gene matches. This CDR3 has 12 amino acids. CDR3 protein: CASRTTGAGYTF. DNA of the CDR3: TGTGCCAGCAGGACGACAGGGGCTGGCTACACCTTC.

This chain uses TRBV4-3 with TRBJ1-3; D is unresolved. The V end lost 4 bases, the J end lost 0 bases, and 7 bases lay between the germline ends. This CDR3 comprises 14 residues. Germline V gene sequence: CDR1 LGHNA, CDR2 YSLEER. The CDR3 DNA reads TGCGCCAGCAGCCCAGAGGTCTCTGGAAACACCATATATTTT. Its translation: CASSPEVSGNTIYF.

This clonotype was seen a single time. A much larger clone is a single base away; this may be a read error. The V gene is TRBV20-1, the J gene TRBJ1-1; possibly TRBD1 for D (6 bases). Germline-derived CDR1 and CDR2 are DFQATT and SNEGSKA (reference sequence). V was cut by 4 bases and J by 5 bases, with 11 bases left in between. This CDR3 is built from 12 residues. The CDR3 DNA follows: TGCAGTGCTATAGAGGGGGGGACTGAAGCTTTCTTT. The encoded protein is CSAIEGGTEAFF.

CDR3 region: CASSLSGGKNIQYF. The CDR3 bases are TGTGCCAGCAGCTTAAGCGGTGGCAAAAACATTCAGTACTTC. The chain is built from TRBV7-2 and TRBJ2-4; perhaps TRBD2 as D (5 bases). The CDR3 runs to 14 residues. Germline V gene data show CDR1 as SGHTA and CDR2 as FQGNSA. Trimming took 2 bases from V and 3 from J, leaving 8 bases between them.

The rearrangement uses TRBV4-3 and TRBJ2-5, with 9 bases that match TRBD2. Losses at the gene ends were 4 bases for V and 0 bases for J; bases not matched to a gene: 3. The CDR3 extends over 15 amino acids. Germline lookup yields CDR1 LGHNA and CDR2 YSLEER. CDR3 in amino acids: CASSPSSGDQETQYF. Written as DNA, the CDR3 is TGCGCCAGCAGCCCCTCTAGCGGGGACCAAGAGACCCAGTACTTC.